The T cell receptor beta chain described here comes from a study of T cells in localized non-small cell lung cancer. The study's findings and limits: Because researchers sequenced only one region of the tumor, heterogeneity is still possible.

This table comes from immunoSEQ multiplex PCR, and its TCRdb copy is limited to in-frame clones, with some not included. The sample has roughly 64,000 clones, more than 80% seen once. To note about this clone: What it recognizes is unknown.

The length of the CDR3 is 18 residues. This rearrangement joins TRBV1 to TRBJ2-1; the DNA was not compared with TRBD1, the D call given in the table. TRBV1 corresponds to a pseudogene. The specimen comprised PBMCs, sampled before any cancer treatment. The receptor was isolated from a man aged 35 to 70 with stage II lung adenocarcinoma. The CDR3 is CTSSQDRSSGTGVDEQFF. The CDR3 coding sequence is TGCACCAGCAGCCAAGATCGATCTTCCGGGACAGGGGTCGATGAGCAGTTCTTC.